Shown below are 21 T cell receptor beta chains from a single sample sequenced in a study of post-analysis software for immune sequencing data. Overall study results and limits: The study found TRBV5-6, TRBV5-1 and TRBV20-1 among five TRBV segments more frequent in patients than controls.

Antigens of these TCRs are unknown. Carried by the TCR beta cDNA libraries were unique molecular identifiers. TCRdb recomputed calls from the PCR reads with MiXCR, one row per CDR3 protein. The profile shows about 820,000 distinct CDR3 sequences, approximately 53% of them singletons. Input material: blood. These receptors were collected from a girl between 10 and 17 years old with multiple sclerosis.

The V gene is TRBV20-1, the J gene TRBJ1-5; no reliable D call. This CDR3 contains 13 residues. The V end was cut by 0 bases, the J end by 3 bases, with 6 bases between. CDR1 and CDR2 from the germline V gene are DFQATT and SNEGSKA (reference sequence). The CDR3 DNA follows: TGCAGTGCTAGAGACAGCCCCAATCAGCCCCAGCATTTT. Its translation is CSARDSPNQPQHF.

The V and J genes are TRBV19 and TRBJ2-5, with D perhaps TRBD2 (6 bases). The assigned J gene may be wrong: the sequence end matches TRBJ2-4 better. There are 13 residues in the CDR3. The germline V gene has CDR1 LNHDA and CDR2 SQIVND (reference sequence). For the CDR3, the DNA is TGTGCCAGGCGCGATAGCGGAAAAAACATTCAGTACTTC. This encodes CARRDSGKNIQYF.

The chain joins TRBV20-1 to TRBJ1-2; weak D call: TRBD1 (5 bases). The CDR3 has 13 residues. The germline V and J ends were trimmed by 6 bases and 2 bases, with 13 bases remaining between them. In germline, CDR1 is DFQATT, CDR2 SNEGSKA (reference sequence). CDR3 bases: TGCAGTGCGGTGGGGGGGTCGAACTATGGCTACACCTTC. As protein: CSAVGGSNYGYTF.

This clonotype was recorded a few times. V is TRBV12-5 and J is TRBJ2-5, with D hard to call. The CDR3 has 15 amino acids. V was shortened by 0 bases and J by 2 bases, with 10 bases between the two germline ends. Looked up from germline, CDR1 is LGHNT and CDR2 is FRNRAP. Here the CDR3 reads CASGLVRPAQETQYF. For the CDR3, the DNA is TGTGCTAGTGGTTTGGTTCGGCCGGCTCAAGAGACCCAGTACTTC.

This rearrangement joins TRBV24-1 to TRBJ2-3, with 8 bases identical to TRBD2. Unmatched junction bases numbered 9, after V lost 4 bases and J lost 4 bases. Germline CDR1 KGHDR, CDR2 SFDVKD. CDR3 length: 16 amino acids. As DNA, the CDR3 is TGTGCCACCAGTGACCTCGCGGTAGCGGGACCAGATACGCAGTATTTT. Protein: CATSDLAVAGPDTQYF.

The chain recombines TRBV7-9 with TRBJ1-1; D is undetermined. V lost 1 base to trimming and J lost 6 bases, with 6 bases between them. The CDR3 contains 12 residues. Germline CDR1 SEHNR, CDR2 FQNEAQ (reference sequence). CDR3 sequence: CASSLGLPEAFF. CDR3 in DNA: TGTGCCAGCAGCTTAGGTCTACCTGAAGCTTTCTTT. Full variable domain (rest looked up from reference TRBV7-9 and TRBJ1-1): DTGVSQNPRHKITKRGQNVTFRCDPISEHNRLYWYRQTLGQGPEFLTYFQNEAQLEKSRLLSDRFSAERPKGSFSTLEIQRTEQGDSAMYLCASSLGLPEAFFGQGTRLTVV.

The chain is built from TRBV15 and TRBJ2-5; 13 bases are shared with TRBD2. CDR1 LNHNV and CDR2 YYDKDF come from the germline V gene (reference sequence). CDR3 length equals 18 residues. The J segment lost 1 base and the V segment lost 5 bases, leaving 10 bases of the junction unmatched. The CDR3 spells CATSPGTSGERTQETQYF. In nucleotides, the CDR3 is TGTGCCACCAGCCCCGGGACTAGCGGGGAAAGAACCCAAGAGACCCAGTACTTC.

The CDR3 DNA is TGCAGTGGTTCCGGACATCACAATCAGCCCCAGCATTTT. Protein sequence: CSGSGHHNQPQHF. V and J are TRBV20-1 and TRBJ1-5; a possible D gene is TRBD1 (5 bases). Germline values: CDR1 DFQATT, CDR2 SNEGSKA (reference sequence). This CDR3 contains 13 residues. Deletions cut 7 bases from V and 3 bases from J, with 13 bases between.

V is TRBV5-1 and J is TRBJ2-5; D is possibly TRBD2 (6 bases). Trimming cost V 4 bases and J 4 bases, with 20 bases left between them. The CDR3 covers 16 residues. Germline CDR1 and CDR2: SGHRS and YFSETQ. The CDR3 sequence: CASSLDPGLPIETQYF. The CDR3 coding sequence is TGCGCCAGCAGCCTGGACCCGGGACTGCCGATAGAGACCCAGTACTTC.

This chain uses TRBV5-1 with TRBJ2-1; TRBD2 matches 13 bases. Losses at the gene ends were 2 bases for V and 6 bases for J; bases not matched to a gene: 8. Germline-derived CDR1 and CDR2 are SGHRS and YFSETQ. The CDR3 consists of 17 residues. CDR3 nucleotide sequence: TGCGCCAGCAGCTTCGGGACTAGCGGGACCACCTCCAATGAGCAGTTCTTC. Its translation is CASSFGTSGTTSNEQFF.

The count of this clonotype is one. The rearrangement joins TRBV20-1 to TRBJ1-1; D is ambiguous. Trimming took off 4 bases at V and 0 bases at J, with 9 bases between the two ends. The CDR3 consists of 13 residues. Germline-derived CDR1 and CDR2 are DFQATT and SNEGSKA (reference sequence). CDR3 nucleotides: TGCAGTGCTAACACTGGGTTGAACACTGAAGCTTTCTTT. It yields the protein CSANTGLNTEAFF.

The chain has TRBV20-1 and TRBJ1-1; D is possibly TRBD1 (5 bases). The CDR3 contains 15 residues. Per the germline V gene, CDR1 is DFQATT and CDR2 is SNEGSKA (reference sequence). V was clipped by 0 bases and J by 5 bases, with 16 bases between them. CDR3 region: CSARDQSRVWTEAFF. The CDR3 DNA is TGCAGTGCTAGAGATCAATCCAGGGTGTGGACTGAAGCTTTCTTT.

This chain connects TRBV24-1 to TRBJ2-1; D possibly uses TRBD1 or TRBD2 (6 bases each). Germline-derived CDR1 and CDR2 are KGHDR and SFDVKD. CDR3 size: 14 residues. The germline V and J ends were trimmed by 5 bases and 6 bases, with 13 bases remaining between them. CDR3 nucleotides: TGTGCCACCAGTGGGGGGCCGGAGGGCAATGAGCAGTTCTTC. Residues: CATSGGPEGNEQFF.

This clonotype was detected only once. The rearrangement links TRBV10-3 to TRBJ2-7, with 10 bases lining up with TRBD2. This CDR3 region has 16 residues. CDR1 and CDR2 (germline): ENHRY, SYGVKD. With 0 bases clipped from V and 2 bases from J, the junction kept 4 bases outside the gene matches. The CDR3 sequence: CAISESGSGRPYEQYF. The CDR3 DNA reads as TGTGCCATCAGTGAGTCGGGTAGCGGGAGGCCCTACGAGCAGTACTTC.

This sequence joins TRBV4-2 and TRBJ2-3, with D unclear. The CDR3 loop spans 14 amino acids. With 0 bases removed from V and 3 bases from J, the gap between germline ends came to 7 bases. Looked up from germline, CDR1 is LGHNA and CDR2 is YNFKEQ. CDR3 in DNA: TGTGCCAGCAGCCAAGAGGCCGGGACAGATACGCAGTATTTT. It yields the protein CASSQEAGTDTQYF.

A word on this clonotype: The junction differs from germline at one of its ends, possibly a read error. This sequence joins TRBV6-5 and TRBJ2-6; 10 nucleotides align to TRBD2. CDR3 length equals 21 residues. Germline V gene lookup returns CDR1 MNHEY and CDR2 SVGAGI. CDR3 in amino acids: CASSYSIPGSSGSSGANVRTF. In nucleotides, the CDR3 is TGTGCCAGCAGTTACTCGATTCCGGGGTCTAGCGGGAGCTCTGGGGCCAACGTCCGGACTTTC.

J is TRBJ2-7 and V is TRBV10-3; 9 bases fit TRBD1. The germline V gene has CDR1 ENHRY and CDR2 SYGVKD. There are 16 residues in the CDR3. J was trimmed by 0 bases and V by 0 bases; bases with no gene match: 3. The CDR3 DNA follows: TGTGCCATCAGTGAGTCCGGGACAGGGTACTCCTACGAGCAGTACTTC. This gives the protein CAISESGTGYSYEQYF.

The J gene is TRBJ1-1, the V gene TRBV28, with 10 bases lining up with TRBD1. The germline V gene has CDR1 MDHEN and CDR2 SYDVKM. V shed 5 bases, J shed 3 bases, and the junction held 9 bases outside the gene matches. The CDR3 spans 16 residues. The CDR3 reads CASSTPAGTGDTEAFF. Written as DNA, the CDR3 is TGTGCCAGCAGTACCCCGGCCGGGACAGGGGACACTGAAGCTTTCTTT.

The chain links TRBV6-5 to TRBJ1-1; no clear D. Looked up from germline, CDR1 is MNHEY and CDR2 is SVGAGI. Trimming left V 2 bases short and J 2 bases short, with 18 bases between. This CDR3 is 17 amino acids long. The CDR3 sequence is CASSYRAQPYFNTEAFF. The CDR3 DNA reads as TGTGCCAGCAGTTACAGGGCGCAGCCCTATTTTAACACTGAAGCTTTCTTT.

This clonotype was seen a handful of times. The chain carries TRBV20-1 and TRBJ2-1; unclear D gene. Germline values: CDR1 DFQATT, CDR2 SNEGSKA (reference sequence). The V end lost 6 bases, the J end lost 1 base, and 19 bases lay between the germline ends. The CDR3 sequence is 16 residues long. CDR3 sequence (DNA): TGCAGTGCCACCACCCCAGCCGGGCAGTCCTACAATGAGCAGTTCTTC. Protein sequence: CSATTPAGQSYNEQFF.

This chain connects TRBV20-1 to TRBJ1-2, with D possibly matching TRBD1 (5 bases). Trimming pared 4 bases from V and 4 bases from J, leaving 16 bases between. CDR1 and CDR2 from the germline V gene are DFQATT and SNEGSKA (reference sequence). CDR3 length: 14 residues. CDR3 nucleotides: TGCAGTGCTACCGGGACCGAGGCGGGCTATGGCTACACCTTC. This translates into CSATGTEAGYGYTF.